The T cell receptor beta chain under discussion was sequenced for a study of blood T cell repertoires in COVID-19. The CDR3 runs 14 residues. Trimming removed 3 bases from V and 1 base from J, with 9 bases in between. Per germline, CDR1 MNHEY and CDR2 SMNVEV (reference sequence). Assay: immunoSEQ multiplex PCR; the TCRdb copy retains only in-frame clones and omits some. The repertoire includes about 52,000 clones, roughly 83% of them detected once, and around 23% sits in the top ten. Source material: peripheral blood. The V gene is TRBV27, the J gene TRBJ1-1; tentatively, D is TRBD1 (6 bases). The TCR was taken from a woman older than 75 with acute or convalescent COVID-19. The CDR3 protein is CASSFAGANTEAFF. CDR3 DNA: TGTGCCAGCAGTTTCGCAGGGGCGAACACTGAAGCTTTCTTT.